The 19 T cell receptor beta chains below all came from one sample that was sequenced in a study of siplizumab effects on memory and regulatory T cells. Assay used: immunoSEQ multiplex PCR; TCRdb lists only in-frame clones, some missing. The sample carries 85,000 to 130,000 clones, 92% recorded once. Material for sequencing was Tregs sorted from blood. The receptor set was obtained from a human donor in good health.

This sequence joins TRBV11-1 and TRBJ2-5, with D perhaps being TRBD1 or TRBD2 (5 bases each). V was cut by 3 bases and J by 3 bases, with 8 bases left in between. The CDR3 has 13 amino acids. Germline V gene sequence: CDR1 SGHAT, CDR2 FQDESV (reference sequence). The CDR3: CASSFGTKETQYF. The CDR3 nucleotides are TGTGCCAGCAGCTTTGGGACCAAAGAGACCCAGTACTTC.

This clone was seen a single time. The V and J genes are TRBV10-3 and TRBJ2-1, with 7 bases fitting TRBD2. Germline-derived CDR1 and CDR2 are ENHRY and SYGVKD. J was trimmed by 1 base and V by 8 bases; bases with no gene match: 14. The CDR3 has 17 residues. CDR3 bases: TGTGCCATCCACGGGGCGGGAGAGAGAGGGTCCTACAATGAGCAGTTCTTC. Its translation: CAIHGAGERGSYNEQFF.

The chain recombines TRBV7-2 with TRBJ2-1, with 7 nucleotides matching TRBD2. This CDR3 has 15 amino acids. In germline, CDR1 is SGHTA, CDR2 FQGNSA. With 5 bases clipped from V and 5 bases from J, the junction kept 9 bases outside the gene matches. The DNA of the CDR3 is TGTGCCAGCAGCGCCGCCGGGACTATAAACAATGAGCAGTTCTTC. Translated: CASSAAGTINNEQFF.

This CDR3 reads CASSESSPSTDTQYF. The CDR3 nucleotides read TGCGCCAGCAGTGAATCCAGTCCGAGCACAGATACGCAGTATTTT. This sequence joins TRBV10-1 and TRBJ2-3, with D unclear. The CDR3 has 15 residues. V gave up 3 bases and J gave up 0 bases, with 10 bases separating them. Looked up from germline, CDR1 is WNHNN and CDR2 is SYGVQD (reference sequence).

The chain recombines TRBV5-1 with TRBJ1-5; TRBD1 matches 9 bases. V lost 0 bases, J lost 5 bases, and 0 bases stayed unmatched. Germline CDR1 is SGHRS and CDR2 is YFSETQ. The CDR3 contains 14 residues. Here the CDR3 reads CASSLGQGDQPQHF. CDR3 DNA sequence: TGCGCCAGCAGCTTGGGACAGGGGGATCAGCCCCAGCATTTT.

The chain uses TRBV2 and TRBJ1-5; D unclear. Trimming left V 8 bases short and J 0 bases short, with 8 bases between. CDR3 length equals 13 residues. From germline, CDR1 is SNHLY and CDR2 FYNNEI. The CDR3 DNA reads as TGTGCCAGCGGACGAGATAGCAATCAGCCCCAGCATTTT. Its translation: CASGRDSNQPQHF.

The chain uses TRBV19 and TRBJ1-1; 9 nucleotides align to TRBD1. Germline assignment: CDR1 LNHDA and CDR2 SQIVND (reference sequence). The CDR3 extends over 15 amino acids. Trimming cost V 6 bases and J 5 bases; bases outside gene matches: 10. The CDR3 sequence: CASRETGGSGTEAFF. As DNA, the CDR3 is TGTGCCAGTAGGGAGACAGGGGGTTCGGGAACTGAAGCTTTCTTT.

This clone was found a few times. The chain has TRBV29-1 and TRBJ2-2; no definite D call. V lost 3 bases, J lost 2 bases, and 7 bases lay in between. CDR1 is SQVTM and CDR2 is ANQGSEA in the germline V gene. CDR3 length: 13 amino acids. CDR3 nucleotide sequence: TGCAGCGTTGATAAGGCCAACACCGGGGAGCTGTTTTTT. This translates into CSVDKANTGELFF.

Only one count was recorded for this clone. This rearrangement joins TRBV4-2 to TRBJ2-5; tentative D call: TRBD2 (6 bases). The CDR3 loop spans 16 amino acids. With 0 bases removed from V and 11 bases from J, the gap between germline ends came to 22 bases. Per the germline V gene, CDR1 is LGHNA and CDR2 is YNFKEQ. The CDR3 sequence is CASSQEVRGVITKQYF. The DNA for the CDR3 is TGTGCCAGCAGCCAAGAGGTTCGCGGGGTGATTACGAAGCAGTACTTC.

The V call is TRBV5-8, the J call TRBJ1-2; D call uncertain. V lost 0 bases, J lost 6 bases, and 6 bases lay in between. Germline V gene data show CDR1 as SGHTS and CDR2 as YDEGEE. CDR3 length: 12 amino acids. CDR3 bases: TGTGCCAGCAGCTTGGACGGAAATGGCTACACCTTC. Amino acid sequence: CASSLDGNGYTF.

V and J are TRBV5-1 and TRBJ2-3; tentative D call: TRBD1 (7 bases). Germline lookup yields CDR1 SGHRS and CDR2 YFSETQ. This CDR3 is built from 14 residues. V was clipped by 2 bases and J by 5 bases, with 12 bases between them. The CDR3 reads CASSFARGEDTQYF. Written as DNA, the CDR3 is TGCGCCAGCAGCTTCGCCAGGGGGGAAGATACGCAGTATTTT. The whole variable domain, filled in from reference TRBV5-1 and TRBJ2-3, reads KAGVTQTPRYLIKTRGQQVTLSCSPISGHRSVSWYQQTPGQGLQFLFEYFSETQRNKGNFPGRFSGRQFSNSRSEMNVSTLELGDSALYLCASSFARGEDTQYFGPGTRLTVL.

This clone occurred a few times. CDR3 sequence (DNA): TGTGCCAGCAGTGCAGGGGTGGGAGGCTACACCTTC. The encoded protein is CASSAGVGGYTF. The chain uses TRBV2 and TRBJ1-2; weak D call: TRBD1 (6 bases). The CDR3 sequence is 12 residues long. Germline CDR1 is SNHLY and CDR2 is FYNNEI. V gave up 4 bases and J gave up 8 bases, with 11 bases separating them. Complete variable domain (other parts from reference TRBV2 and TRBJ1-2): EPEVTQTPSHQVTQMGQEVILRCVPISNHLYFYWYRQILGQKVEFLVSFYNNEISEKSEIFDDQFSVERPDGSNFTLKIRSTKLEDSAMYFCASSAGVGGYTFGSGTRLTVV.

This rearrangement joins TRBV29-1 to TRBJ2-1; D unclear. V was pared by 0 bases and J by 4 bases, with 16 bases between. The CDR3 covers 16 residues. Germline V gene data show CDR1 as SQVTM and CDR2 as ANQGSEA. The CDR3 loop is CSVEDPVLSPYNEQFF. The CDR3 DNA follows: TGCAGCGTTGAAGATCCGGTACTTAGTCCTTACAATGAGCAGTTCTTC.

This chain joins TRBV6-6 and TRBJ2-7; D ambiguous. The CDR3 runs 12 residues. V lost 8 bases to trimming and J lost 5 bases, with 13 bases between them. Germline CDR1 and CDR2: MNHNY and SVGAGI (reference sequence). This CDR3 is CASLLDGHEQYF. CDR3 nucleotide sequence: TGTGCCAGCCTTTTAGACGGCCACGAGCAGTACTTC.

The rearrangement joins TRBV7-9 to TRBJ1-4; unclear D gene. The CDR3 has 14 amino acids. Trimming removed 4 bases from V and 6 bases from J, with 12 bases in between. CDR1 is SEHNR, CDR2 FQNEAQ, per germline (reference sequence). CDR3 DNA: TGTGCCAGCAGCTCGATGGCCTTGGATGAAAAACTGTTTTTT. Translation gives CASSSMALDEKLFF.

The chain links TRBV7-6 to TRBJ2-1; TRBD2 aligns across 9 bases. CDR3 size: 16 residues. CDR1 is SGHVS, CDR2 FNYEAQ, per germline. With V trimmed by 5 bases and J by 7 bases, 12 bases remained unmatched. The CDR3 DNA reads TGTGCCAGCAGCACGGTGATCGGGACTAGCACGAATGAGCAGTTCTTC. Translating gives CASSTVIGTSTNEQFF.

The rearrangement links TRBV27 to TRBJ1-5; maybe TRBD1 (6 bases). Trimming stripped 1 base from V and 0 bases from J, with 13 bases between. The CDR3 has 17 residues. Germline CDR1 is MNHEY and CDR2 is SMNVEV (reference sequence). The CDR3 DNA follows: TGTGCCAGCAGTTTATTCGCGCGGACAGTTAGCAATCAGCCCCAGCATTTT. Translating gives CASSLFARTVSNQPQHF.

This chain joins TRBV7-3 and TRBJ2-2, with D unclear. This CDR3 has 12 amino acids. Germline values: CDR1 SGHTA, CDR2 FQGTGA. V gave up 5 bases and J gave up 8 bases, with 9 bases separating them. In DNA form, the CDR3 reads TGTGCCAGCAGCCCCTCCCTGGGGGAGCTGTTTTTT. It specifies CASSPSLGELFF.

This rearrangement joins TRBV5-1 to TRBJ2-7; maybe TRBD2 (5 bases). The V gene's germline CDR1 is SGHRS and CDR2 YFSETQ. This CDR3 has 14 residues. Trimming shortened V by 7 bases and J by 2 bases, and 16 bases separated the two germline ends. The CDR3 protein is CASARGQIAYEQYF. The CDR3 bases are TGCGCCAGCGCCCGCGGGCAGATCGCCTACGAGCAGTACTTC.